The T cell receptor (beta chain) under discussion was sequenced for a study of blood T cell repertoires in COVID-19. Trimming cost V 3 bases and J 5 bases, with 13 bases left between them. This CDR3 contains 14 residues. Germline V lookup: CDR1 ENHRY, CDR2 SYGVKD. Recruited during active infection, patients (from Seattle) were subsequently followed longitudinally. Authors' methods: Researchers report that nucleated cell counts were estimated from reference gene primer amplification. The data were produced by immunoSEQ multiplex PCR, yet TCRdb's version contains in-frame clones alone and is incomplete. The DNA was the basis for D and trimming; V, J and clone size are from that table. Of about 170,000 clones listed, around four fifths are singletons.

This sequence originates from an elderly woman with COVID-19, enrolled during active disease. Sequenced input: peripheral blood. The V and J genes are TRBV10-3 and TRBJ1-1; TRBD1 is a possible D gene (6 bases). The CDR3 bases are TGTGCCATCAGTGATAGCAGGGGAGGGACTGAAGCTTTCTTT. It specifies CAISDSRGGTEAFF.